This entry concerns a single TCR beta chain. The sample originates from a study of T cells after yellow fever vaccination. The study made its TCR cDNA through 5'RACE template switching. That step introduced a universal primer site along with UMIs. TCRdb fed the 5' RACE reads into MiXCR, producing one record per CDR3 protein. Of fewer than 400,000 distinct CDR3 sequences listed, 6.2% are singletons. V was clipped by 0 bases and J by 1 base; unmatched bases: 4. There are 18 residues in the CDR3. CDR1 ENHRY and CDR2 SYGVKD come from the germline V gene. The TCR originated in a young man who received the YFV17D yellow fever vaccine. This chain links TRBV10-3 with TRBJ2-6, with 9 positions matching TRBD2. The sample was PBMCs, taken 5 days after the yellow fever booster vaccination. CDR3 DNA: TGTGCCATCAGTGAGTCTCTGGCGGGAGGGTCTGGGGCCAACGTCCTGACTTTC. Protein sequence: CAISESLAGGSGANVLTF.